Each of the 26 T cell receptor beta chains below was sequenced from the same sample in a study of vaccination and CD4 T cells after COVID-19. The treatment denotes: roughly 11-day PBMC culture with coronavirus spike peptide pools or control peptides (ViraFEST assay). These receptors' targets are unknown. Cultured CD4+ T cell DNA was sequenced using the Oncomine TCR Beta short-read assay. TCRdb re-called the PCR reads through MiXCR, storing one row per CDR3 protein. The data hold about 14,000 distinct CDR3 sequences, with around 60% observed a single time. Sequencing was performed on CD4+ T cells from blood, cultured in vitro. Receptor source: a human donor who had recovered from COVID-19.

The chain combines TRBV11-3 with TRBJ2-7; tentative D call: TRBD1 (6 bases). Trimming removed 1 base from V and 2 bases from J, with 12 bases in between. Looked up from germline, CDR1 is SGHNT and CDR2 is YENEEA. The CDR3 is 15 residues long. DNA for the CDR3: TGTGCCAGCAGCTTAGTCCAGACAGGAACCTACGAGCAGTACTTC. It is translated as CASSLVQTGTYEQYF. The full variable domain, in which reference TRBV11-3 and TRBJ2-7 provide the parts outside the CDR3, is EAGVVQSPRYKIIEKKQPVAFWCNPISGHNTLYWYLQNLGQGPELLIRYENEEAVDDSQLPKDRFSAERLKGVDSTLKIQPAELGDSAVYLCASSLVQTGTYEQYFGPGTRLTVT.

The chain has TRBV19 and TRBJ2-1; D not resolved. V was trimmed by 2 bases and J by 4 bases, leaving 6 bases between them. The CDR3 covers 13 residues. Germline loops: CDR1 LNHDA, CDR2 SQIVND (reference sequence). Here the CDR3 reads CASSIPEYNEQFF. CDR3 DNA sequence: TGTGCCAGTAGTATACCTGAGTACAATGAGCAGTTCTTC.

CDR3 region: CSALVNRDSNQPQHF. Written as DNA, the CDR3 is TGCAGTGCTTTGGTGAACAGGGATTCGAATCAGCCCCAGCATTTT. The J gene is TRBJ1-5, the V gene TRBV20-1; D perhaps matches TRBD1 (6 bases). CDR1 DFQATT and CDR2 SNEGSKA come from the germline V gene (reference sequence). This CDR3 region has 15 residues. V gave up 5 bases and J gave up 4 bases, with 18 bases separating them.

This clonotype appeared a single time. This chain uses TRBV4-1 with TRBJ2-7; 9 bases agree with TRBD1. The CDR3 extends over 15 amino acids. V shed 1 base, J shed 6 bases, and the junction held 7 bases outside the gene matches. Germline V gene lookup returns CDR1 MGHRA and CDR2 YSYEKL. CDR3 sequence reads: CASSQGDRAMGEQYF. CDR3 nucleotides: TGCGCCAGCAGCCAAGGGGACAGGGCAATGGGCGAGCAGTACTTC.

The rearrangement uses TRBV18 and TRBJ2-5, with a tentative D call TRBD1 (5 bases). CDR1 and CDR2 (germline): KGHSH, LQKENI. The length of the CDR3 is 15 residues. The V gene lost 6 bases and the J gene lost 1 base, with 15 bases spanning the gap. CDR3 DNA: TGTGCCAGCTCTCAGCCTCGAACAGGCCAAGAGACCCAGTACTTC. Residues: CASSQPRTGQETQYF. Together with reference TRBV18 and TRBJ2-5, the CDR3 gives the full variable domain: NAGVMQNPRHLVRRRGQEARLRCSPMKGHSHVYWYRQLPEEGLKFMVYLQKENIIDESGMPKERFSAEFPKEGPSILRIQQVVRGDSAAYFCASSQPRTGQETQYFGPGTRLLVL.

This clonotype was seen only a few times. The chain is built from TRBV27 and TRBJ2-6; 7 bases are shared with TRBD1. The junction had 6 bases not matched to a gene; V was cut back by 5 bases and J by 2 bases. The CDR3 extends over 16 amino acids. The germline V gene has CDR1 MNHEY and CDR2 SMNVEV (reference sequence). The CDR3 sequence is CASSRAQGAGANVLTF. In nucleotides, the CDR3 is TGTGCCAGCAGTCGCGCCCAGGGGGCTGGGGCCAACGTCCTGACTTTC.

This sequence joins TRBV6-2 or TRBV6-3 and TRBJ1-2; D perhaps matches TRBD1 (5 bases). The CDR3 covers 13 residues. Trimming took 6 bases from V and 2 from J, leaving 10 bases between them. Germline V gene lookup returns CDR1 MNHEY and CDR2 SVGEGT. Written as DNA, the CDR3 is TGTGCCAGCAGCCGGGACTTAAACTATGGCTACACCTTC. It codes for CASSRDLNYGYTF.

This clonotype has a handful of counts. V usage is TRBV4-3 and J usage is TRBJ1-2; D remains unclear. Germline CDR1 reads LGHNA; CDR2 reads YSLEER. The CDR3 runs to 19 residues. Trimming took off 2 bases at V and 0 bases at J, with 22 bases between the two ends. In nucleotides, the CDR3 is TGCGCCAGCAGCCAAAAGGGCCTGGTGGTATCCCCTTCTAACTATGGCTACACCTTC. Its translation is CASSQKGLVVSPSNYGYTF.

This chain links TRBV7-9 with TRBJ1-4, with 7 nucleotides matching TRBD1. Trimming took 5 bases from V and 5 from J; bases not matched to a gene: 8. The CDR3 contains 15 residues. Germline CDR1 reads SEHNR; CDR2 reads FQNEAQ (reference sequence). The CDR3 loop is CASSLNRGLNEKLFF. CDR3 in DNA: TGTGCCAGCAGCCTCAACAGGGGACTGAATGAAAAACTGTTTTTT.

DNA of the CDR3: TGCAGTGCCCAAAGTAGCCGGCTAGCCTCCTACGAGCAGTACTTC. Its protein is CSAQSSRLASYEQYF. This chain uses TRBV20-1 with TRBJ2-7, with D possibly matching TRBD2 (5 bases). The V end was cut by 6 bases, the J end by 0 bases, with 18 bases between. CDR3 length: 15 amino acids. The germline CDR1 and CDR2 sequences are DFQATT and SNEGSKA (reference sequence).

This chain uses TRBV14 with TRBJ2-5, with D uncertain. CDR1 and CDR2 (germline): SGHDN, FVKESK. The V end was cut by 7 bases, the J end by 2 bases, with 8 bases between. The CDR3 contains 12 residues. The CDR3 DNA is TGTGCCAGCATGAGCTTACAAGAGACCCAGTACTTC. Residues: CASMSLQETQYF. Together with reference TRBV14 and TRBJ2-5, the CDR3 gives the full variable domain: EAGVTQFPSHSVIEKGQTVTLRCDPISGHDNLYWYRRVMGKEIKFLLHFVKESKQDESGMPNNRFLAERTGGTYSTLKVQPAELEDSGVYFCASMSLQETQYFGPGTRLLVL.

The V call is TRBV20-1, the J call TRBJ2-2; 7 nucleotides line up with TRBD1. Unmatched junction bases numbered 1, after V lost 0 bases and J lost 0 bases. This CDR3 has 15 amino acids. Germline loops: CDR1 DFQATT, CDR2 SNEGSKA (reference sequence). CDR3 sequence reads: CSAREGQTNTGELFF. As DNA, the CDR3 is TGCAGTGCTAGAGAGGGACAGACGAACACCGGGGAGCTGTTTTTT.

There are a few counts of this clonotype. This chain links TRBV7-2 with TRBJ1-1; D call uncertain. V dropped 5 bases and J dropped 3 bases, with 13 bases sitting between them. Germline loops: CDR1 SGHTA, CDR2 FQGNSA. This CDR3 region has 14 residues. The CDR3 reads CASSLGGEYTEAFF. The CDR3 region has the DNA TGTGCCAGCAGCCTAGGAGGAGAATACACTGAAGCTTTCTTT.

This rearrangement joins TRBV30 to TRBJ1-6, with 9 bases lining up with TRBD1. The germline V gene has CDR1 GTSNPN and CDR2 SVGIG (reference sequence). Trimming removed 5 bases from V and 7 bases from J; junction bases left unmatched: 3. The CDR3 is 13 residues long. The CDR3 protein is CAWSGTGNSPLHF. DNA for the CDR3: TGTGCCTGGTCCGGGACAGGGAATTCACCCCTCCACTTT. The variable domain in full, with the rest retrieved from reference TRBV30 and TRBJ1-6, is SQTIHQWPATLVQPVGSPLSLECTVEGTSNPNLYWYRQAAGRGLQLLFYSVGIGQISSEVPQNLSASRPQDRQFILSSKKLLLSDSGFYLCAWSGTGNSPLHFGNGTRLTVT.

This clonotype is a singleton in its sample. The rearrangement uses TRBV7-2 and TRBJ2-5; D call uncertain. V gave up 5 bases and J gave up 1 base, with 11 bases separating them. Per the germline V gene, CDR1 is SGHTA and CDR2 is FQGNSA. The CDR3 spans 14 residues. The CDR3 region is CASSPGPSQETQYF. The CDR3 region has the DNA TGTGCCAGCAGCCCGGGCCCTTCCCAAGAGACCCAGTACTTC.

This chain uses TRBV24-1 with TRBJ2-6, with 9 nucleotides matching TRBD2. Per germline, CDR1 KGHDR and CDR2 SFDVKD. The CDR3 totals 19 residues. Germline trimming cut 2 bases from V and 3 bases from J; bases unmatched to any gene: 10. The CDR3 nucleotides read TGTGCCACCAGTGATTCCCAGCGGGAGGTGGGTGTTGGGGCCAACGTCCTGACTTTC. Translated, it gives CATSDSQREVGVGANVLTF.

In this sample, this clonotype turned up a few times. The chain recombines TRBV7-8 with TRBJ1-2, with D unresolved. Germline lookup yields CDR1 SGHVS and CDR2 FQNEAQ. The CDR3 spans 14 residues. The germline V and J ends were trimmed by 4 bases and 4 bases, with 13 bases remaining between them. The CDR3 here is CASSSGRELYGYTF. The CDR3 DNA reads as TGTGCCAGCAGCTCCGGTAGGGAGCTCTATGGCTACACCTTC.

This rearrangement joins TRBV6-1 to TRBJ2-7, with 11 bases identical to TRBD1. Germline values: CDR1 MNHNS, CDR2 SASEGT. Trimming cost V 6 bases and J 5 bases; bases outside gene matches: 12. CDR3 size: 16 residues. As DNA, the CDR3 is TGTGCCAGCAGCCCGCTAGGGACAGGGGGAGTCCACGAGCAGTACTTC. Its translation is CASSPLGTGGVHEQYF.

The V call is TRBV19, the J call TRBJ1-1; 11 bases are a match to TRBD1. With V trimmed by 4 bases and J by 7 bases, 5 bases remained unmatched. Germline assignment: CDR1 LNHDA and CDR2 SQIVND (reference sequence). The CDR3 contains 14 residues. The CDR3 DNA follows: TGTGCCAGTAGTAGGACAGGGGGCATTGGTGAAGCTTTCTTT. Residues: CASSRTGGIGEAFF.

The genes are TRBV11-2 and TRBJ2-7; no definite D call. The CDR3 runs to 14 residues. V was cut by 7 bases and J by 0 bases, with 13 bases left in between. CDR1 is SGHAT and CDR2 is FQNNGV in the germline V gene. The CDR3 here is CASTKGRASYEQYF. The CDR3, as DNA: TGTGCCAGCACCAAAGGCCGGGCCTCCTACGAGCAGTACTTC.

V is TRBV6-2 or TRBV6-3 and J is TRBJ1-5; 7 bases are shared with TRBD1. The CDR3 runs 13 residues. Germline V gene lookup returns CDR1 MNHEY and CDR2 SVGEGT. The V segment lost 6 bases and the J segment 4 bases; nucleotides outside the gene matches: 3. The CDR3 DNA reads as TGTGCCAGCAGGGTGACAGGGAATCAGCCCCAGCATTTT. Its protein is CASRVTGNQPQHF.

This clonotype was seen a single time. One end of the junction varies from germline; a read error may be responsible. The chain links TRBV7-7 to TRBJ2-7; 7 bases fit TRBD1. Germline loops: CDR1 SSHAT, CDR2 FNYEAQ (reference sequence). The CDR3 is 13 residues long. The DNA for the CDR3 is TGTGCTAGCAGCCGAAGTTCAGGGGGCGAGCAGTACTTC. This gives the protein CASSRSSGGEQYF. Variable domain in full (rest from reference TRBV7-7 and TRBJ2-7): GAGVSQSPRYKVTKRGQDVTLRCDPISSHATLYWYQQALGQGPEFLTYFNYEAQPDKSGLPSDRFSAERPEGSISTLTIQRTEQRDSAMYRCASSRSSGGEQYFGPGTRLTVT.

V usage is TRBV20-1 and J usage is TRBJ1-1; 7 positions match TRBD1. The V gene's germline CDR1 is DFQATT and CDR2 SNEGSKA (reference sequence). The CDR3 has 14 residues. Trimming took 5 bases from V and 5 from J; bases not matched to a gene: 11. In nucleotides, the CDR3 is TGCAGTGCTCAATCAGGGGGTCGAAGTACTGAAGCTTTCTTT. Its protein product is CSAQSGGRSTEAFF.

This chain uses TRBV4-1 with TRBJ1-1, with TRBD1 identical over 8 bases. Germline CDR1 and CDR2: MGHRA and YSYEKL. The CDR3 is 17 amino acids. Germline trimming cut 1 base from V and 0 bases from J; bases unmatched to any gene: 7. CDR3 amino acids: CASSQARTGLMNTEAFF. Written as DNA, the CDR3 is TGCGCCAGCAGCCAAGCGAGGACAGGGCTAATGAACACTGAAGCTTTCTTT.

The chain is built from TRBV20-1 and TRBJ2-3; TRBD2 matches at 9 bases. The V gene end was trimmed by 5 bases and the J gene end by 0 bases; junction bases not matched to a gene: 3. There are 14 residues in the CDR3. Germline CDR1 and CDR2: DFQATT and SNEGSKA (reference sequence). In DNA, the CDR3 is TGCAGTGCTGGGGGACTAGCTAGCACAGATACGCAGTATTTT. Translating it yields CSAGGLASTDTQYF.

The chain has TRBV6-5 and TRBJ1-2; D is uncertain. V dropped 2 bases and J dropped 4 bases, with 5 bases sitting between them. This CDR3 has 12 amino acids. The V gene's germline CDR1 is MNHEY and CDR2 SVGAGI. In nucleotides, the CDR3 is TGTGCCAGCAGTTACGCAGGCTATGGCTACACCTTC. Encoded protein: CASSYAGYGYTF.